The clone carrying this TCR beta chain was counted a few times. Its antigen remains unknown. The data were obtained in a study of CD8 T cells in ankylosing spondylitis. Study-wide findings and caveats: A motif in TCR beta, a set of under 10 highly homologous variants, appeared characteristic of ankylosing spondylitis blood. Disease-linked clones were reportedly significantly enriched in matched ankylosing spondylitis synovial fluid.

As the method for making TCR beta libraries, quantitative 5'-RACE with molecular barcodes was used. Using its own MiXCR run on the 5' RACE reads, TCRdb lists one record per CDR3 protein. The sample has roughly 220,000 distinct CDR3 sequences, around 18% seen once. The CDR3 runs to 16 residues. The germline V gene has CDR1 MNHEY and CDR2 SMNVEV (reference sequence). The ends were cut back, 3 bases at V and 2 bases at J, with 15 bases in the middle. The sample comprised blood, either unsorted or a sorted T cell fraction (not recorded which). The rearrangement links TRBV27 to TRBJ2-3, with D perhaps given as TRBD1 or TRBD2 (5 bases each). The clonotype comes from a male donor with ankylosing spondylitis. CDR3 protein: CASSFRAADITDTQYF. The CDR3 DNA reads TGTGCCAGCAGTTTTAGAGCGGCGGACATCACAGATACGCAGTATTTT.